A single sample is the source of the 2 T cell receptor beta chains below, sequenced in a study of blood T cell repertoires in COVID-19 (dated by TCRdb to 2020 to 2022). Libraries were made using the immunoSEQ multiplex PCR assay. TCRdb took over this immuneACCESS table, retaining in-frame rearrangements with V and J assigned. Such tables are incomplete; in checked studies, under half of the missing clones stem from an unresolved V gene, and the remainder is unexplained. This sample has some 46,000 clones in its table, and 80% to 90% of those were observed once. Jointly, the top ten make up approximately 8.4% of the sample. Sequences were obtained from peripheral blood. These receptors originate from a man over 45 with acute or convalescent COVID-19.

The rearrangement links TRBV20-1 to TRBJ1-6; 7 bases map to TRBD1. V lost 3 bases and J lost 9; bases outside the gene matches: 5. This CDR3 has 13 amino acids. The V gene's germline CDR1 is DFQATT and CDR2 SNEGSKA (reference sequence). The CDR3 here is CSASSRGSSPLHF. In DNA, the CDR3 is TGCAGTGCTAGTTCCAGGGGGTCTTCACCCCTCCACTTT.

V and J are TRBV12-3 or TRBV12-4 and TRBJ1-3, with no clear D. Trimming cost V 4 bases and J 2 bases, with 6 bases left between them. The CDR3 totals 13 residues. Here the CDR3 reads CASSSSTGNTIYF. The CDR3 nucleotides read TGTGCCAGCAGTTCCTCTACTGGAAACACCATATATTTT.